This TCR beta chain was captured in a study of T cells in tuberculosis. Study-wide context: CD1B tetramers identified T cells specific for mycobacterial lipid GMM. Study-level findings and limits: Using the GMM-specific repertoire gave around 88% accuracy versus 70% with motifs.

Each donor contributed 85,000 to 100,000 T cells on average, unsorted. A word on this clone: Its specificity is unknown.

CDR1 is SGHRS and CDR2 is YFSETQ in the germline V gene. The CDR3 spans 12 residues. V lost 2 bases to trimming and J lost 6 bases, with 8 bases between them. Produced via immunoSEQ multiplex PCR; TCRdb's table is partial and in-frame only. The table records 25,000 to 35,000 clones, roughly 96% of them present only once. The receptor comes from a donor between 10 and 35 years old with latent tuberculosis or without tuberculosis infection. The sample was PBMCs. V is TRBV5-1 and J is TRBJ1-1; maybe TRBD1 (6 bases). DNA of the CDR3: TGCGCCAGCAGCTTACAGGGCTCTGAAGCTTTCTTT. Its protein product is CASSLQGSEAFF.